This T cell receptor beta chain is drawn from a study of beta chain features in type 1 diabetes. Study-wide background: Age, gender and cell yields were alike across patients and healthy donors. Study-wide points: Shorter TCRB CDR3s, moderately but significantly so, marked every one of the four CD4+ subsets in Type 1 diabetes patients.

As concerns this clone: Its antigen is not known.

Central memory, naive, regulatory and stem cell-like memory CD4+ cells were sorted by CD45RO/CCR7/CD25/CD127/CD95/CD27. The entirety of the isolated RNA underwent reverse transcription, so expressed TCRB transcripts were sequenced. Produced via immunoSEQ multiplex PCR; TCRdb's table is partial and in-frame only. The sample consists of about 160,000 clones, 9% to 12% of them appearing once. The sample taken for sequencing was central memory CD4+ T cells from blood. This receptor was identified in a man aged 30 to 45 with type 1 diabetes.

The chain's CDR3 is CSVGGPGLAAQSSYNEQFF. The CDR3 region has the DNA TGCAGCGTTGGGGGCCCGGGACTAGCGGCCCAGAGCTCCTACAATGAGCAGTTCTTC. V is TRBV29-1 and J is TRBJ2-1, with TRBD2 matching over 11 bases. This CDR3 spans 19 amino acids. J lost 0 bases, V lost 4 bases, and 14 bases had no gene match. CDR1 SQVTM and CDR2 ANQGSEA come from the germline V gene.